The 24 T cell receptor beta chains listed next were all sequenced from one sample in a study of human T cells and chemical hapten exposure. As to time point: pre-sensitization, week 0. Treatment here: therapeutic diphenylcyclopropenone sensitization with weekly scalp DPC. TCRdb re-called the RACE reads through MiXCR, storing one row per CDR3 protein. This sample has approximately 57,000 distinct CDR3 sequences; over 9% occur once, and the top ten carry around 9.5%. Sequenced here: whole blood, sampled in connection with sensitization to the hapten diphenylcyclopropenone (DPC). These receptors all come from a man aged 40-49 years with alopecia areata. Some clones in this sample may be carry-over from other donors' samples.

This clonotype was detected only a few times. This chain joins TRBV5-1 and TRBJ2-7, with 7 bases matching TRBD1. Germline V lookup: CDR1 SGHRS, CDR2 YFSETQ. The junction had 7 bases not matched to a gene; V was cut back by 0 bases and J by 7 bases. CDR3 length: 14 residues. The DNA of the CDR3 is TGCGCCAGCAGCTTGGAAGGGGGCTGGTGGGAGCAGTACTTC. Translated, it gives CASSLEGGWWEQYF. The whole variable domain, remainder taken from reference TRBV5-1 and TRBJ2-7, is KAGVTQTPRYLIKTRGQQVTLSCSPISGHRSVSWYQQTPGQGLQFLFEYFSETQRNKGNFPGRFSGRQFSNSRSEMNVSTLELGDSALYLCASSLEGGWWEQYFGPGTRLTVT.

This clonotype showed up just a few times. In nucleotides, the CDR3 is TGTGCCAGCAGTTTAGGTACTTTATACGAGCAGTACTTC. Encoded protein: CASSLGTLYEQYF. The V gene is TRBV12-3 or TRBV12-4, the J gene TRBJ2-7; unclear D gene. The CDR3 spans 13 residues. The V gene lost 1 base and the J gene lost 4 bases, with 8 bases spanning the gap.

This clonotype was counted a few times. The genes are TRBV4-2 and TRBJ1-2; unclear D gene. The CDR3 totals 15 residues. V was pared by 0 bases and J by 1 base, with 9 bases between. Germline V gives CDR1 LGHNA, CDR2 YNFKEQ. The CDR3 DNA is TGTGCCAGCAGCCAAGATAGCAGTTTTAACTATGGCTACACCTTC. Amino acid sequence: CASSQDSSFNYGYTF.

This clonotype was observed a handful of times. The chain recombines TRBV6-5 with TRBJ1-2; possible D gene TRBD1, 6 bases. The V gene's germline CDR1 is MNHEY and CDR2 SVGAGI. V gave up 0 bases and J gave up 4 bases, with 18 bases separating them. This CDR3 is 17 amino acids long. The CDR3 DNA sequence: TGTGCCAGCAGTTACTCGAGCGGGACACTTGACATCTATGGCTACACCTTC. It is translated as CASSYSSGTLDIYGYTF.

CDR3: CASSGLADTGELFF. The CDR3 DNA is TGTGCCAGCAGCGGACTAGCGGACACCGGGGAGCTGTTTTTT. V and J are TRBV7-9 and TRBJ2-2; 10 bases are a match to TRBD2. The V gene end was trimmed by 5 bases and the J gene end by 3 bases; junction bases not matched to a gene: 0. The CDR3 covers 14 residues. Germline V CDR1 and CDR2: SEHNR, FQNEAQ (reference sequence).

This clonotype was detected ten times or more. This rearrangement joins TRBV11-2 to TRBJ2-5; D unclear. The CDR3 sequence is 16 residues long. Per the germline V gene, CDR1 is SGHAT and CDR2 is FQNNGV. The V end lost 1 base, the J end lost 1 base, and 13 bases lay between the germline ends. The DNA of the CDR3 is TGTGCCAGCAGCTTAGTGTCCGGCAGCATCCAAGAGACCCAGTACTTC. Protein sequence: CASSLVSGSIQETQYF.

This chain joins TRBV3-1 and TRBJ1-1; 7 positions agree with TRBD1. The CDR3 sequence is 15 residues long. The J segment lost 3 bases and the V segment lost 3 bases, leaving 7 bases of the junction unmatched. Germline V gives CDR1 LGHDT, CDR2 YNNKEL (reference sequence). In DNA, the CDR3 is TGTGCCAGCAGCCAGATGACAGGGAGTTACACTGAAGCTTTCTTT. Translating it yields CASSQMTGSYTEAFF. The full variable domain, in which reference TRBV3-1 and TRBJ1-1 provide the parts outside the CDR3, is DTAVSQTPKYLVTQMGNDKSIKCEQNLGHDTMYWYKQDSKKFLKIMFSYNNKELIINETVPNRFSPKSPDKAHLNLHINSLELGDSAVYFCASSQMTGSYTEAFFGQGTRLTVV.

The sample holds many counts of this clonotype. The chain has TRBV4-1 and TRBJ2-1; TRBD1 matches at 7 bases. The CDR3 contains 12 residues. Germline V gives CDR1 MGHRA, CDR2 YSYEKL. V shed 8 bases and J 4 bases; nucleotides not matched to a gene: 2. The CDR3 region has the DNA TGCGCCAGCCGACAGGGATACAATGAGCAGTTCTTC. This encodes CASRQGYNEQFF.

This clonotype was recorded many times. The CDR3 sequence is CASSLGGVLGETQYF. The CDR3 DNA is TGTGCCAGCAGCCTCGGCGGAGTCCTAGGAGAGACCCAGTACTTC. The chain uses TRBV6-2 or TRBV6-3 and TRBJ2-5; no clear D gene. Germline V gene sequence: CDR1 MNHEY, CDR2 SVGEGT. V lost 6 bases and J 4 bases, leaving 18 bases between the germline ends. CDR3 length: 15 residues.

The genes are TRBV28 and TRBJ1-1; unclear D gene. This CDR3 is 15 amino acids long. In germline, CDR1 is MDHEN, CDR2 SYDVKM. V was trimmed by 6 bases and J by 1 base, leaving 15 bases between them. CDR3 protein: CASRAPPGGNTEAFF. CDR3 coding DNA: TGTGCCAGCAGAGCCCCGCCCGGAGGGAACACTGAAGCTTTCTTT.

The genes are TRBV2 and TRBJ1-1; maybe TRBD1 (6 bases). The V and J ends lost 6 bases and 1 base respectively, with 9 bases between them. The CDR3 has 13 amino acids. Looked up from germline, CDR1 is SNHLY and CDR2 is FYNNEI. The DNA of the CDR3 is TGTGCCAGCAGGTCCAGGGGGAACACTGAAGCTTTCTTT. The encoded protein is CASRSRGNTEAFF.

Many counts were recorded for this clonotype. V and J are TRBV10-2 and TRBJ2-1; 11 bases match TRBD2. The length of the CDR3 is 16 residues. The trim removed 3 bases at V and 8 bases at J, leaving 9 bases unmatched. The germline CDR1 and CDR2 sequences are WSHSY and SAAADI. As DNA, the CDR3 is TGCGCCAGCAGTGACTTCATAGCGGGAGGGCGCGATGAGCAGTTCTTC. It encodes CASSDFIAGGRDEQFF.

The V and J genes are TRBV12-3 or TRBV12-4 and TRBJ2-2; 9 bases match TRBD1. This CDR3 region has 15 residues. V lost 8 bases and J lost 3; bases outside the gene matches: 7. The CDR3 DNA reads TGTGCCAGCGGCCCACAGGGGGCCTACACCGGGGAGCTGTTTTTT. This translates into CASGPQGAYTGELFF.

In this sample, this clonotype turned up many times. The genes are TRBV5-1 and TRBJ2-2; D is ambiguous. Germline-derived CDR1 and CDR2 are SGHRS and YFSETQ. With 4 bases removed from V and 2 bases from J, the gap between germline ends came to 3 bases. The CDR3 contains 12 residues. The CDR3 nucleotides are TGCGCCAGCAGCCATAACACCGGGGAGCTGTTTTTT. This translates into CASSHNTGELFF.

This rearrangement joins TRBV2 to TRBJ1-2; D unclear. Trimming cost V 7 bases and J 4 bases, with 19 bases left between them. The CDR3 consists of 15 residues. Germline assignment: CDR1 SNHLY and CDR2 FYNNEI. DNA of the CDR3: TGTGCCAGCACCGGACGGCTGGACTCACGCTATGGCTACACCTTC. Its translation: CASTGRLDSRYGYTF.

This clonotype was recorded a few times. This rearrangement joins TRBV9 to TRBJ1-5; 7 bases line up with TRBD1. The junction had 12 bases not matched to a gene; V was cut back by 3 bases and J by 0 bases. The CDR3 is 18 residues long. Germline loops: CDR1 SGDLS, CDR2 YYNGEE. Written as DNA, the CDR3 is TGTGCCAGCAGCGCAGACTTCAGGGGGATCAATAGCAATCAGCCCCAGCATTTT. Its translation is CASSADFRGINSNQPQHF.

This clonotype occurred a few times. The rearrangement links TRBV5-5 to TRBJ2-1; 11 nucleotides align to TRBD2. The germline CDR1 and CDR2 sequences are SGHKS and YYEKEE (reference sequence). The junction had 3 bases not matched to a gene; V was cut back by 3 bases and J by 4 bases. The CDR3 consists of 15 residues. Written as DNA, the CDR3 is TGTGCCAGCAGCTCGGGACTAGCGGATTACAATGAGCAGTTCTTC. It encodes CASSSGLADYNEQFF.

Many counts were recorded for this clonotype. The chain employs TRBV15 and TRBJ2-2; possibly TRBD1 for D (6 bases). Germline V gives CDR1 LNHNV, CDR2 YYDKDF (reference sequence). Trimming removed 6 bases from V and 7 bases from J, with 18 bases in between. The CDR3 is made up of 15 amino acids. CDR3 residues: CATRVRDTRHGELFF. As DNA, the CDR3 is TGTGCCACCAGGGTTCGGGACACCCGACACGGGGAGCTGTTTTTT.

A remark on this clonotype: A much bigger clone sits one base away, suggesting this may be a read error. The V call is TRBV28, the J call TRBJ2-4; a possible D gene is TRBD2 (5 bases). The CDR3 totals 15 residues. Looked up from germline, CDR1 is MDHEN and CDR2 is SYDVKM. The CDR3 region is CANSTPGVAKNIQYF. CDR3 sequence (DNA): TGTGCCAACAGTACCCCCGGGGTAGCCAAAAACATTCAGTACTTC. The entire variable domain, with the rest obtained from reference TRBV28 and TRBJ2-4, is as follows: DVKVTQSSRYLVKRTGEKVFLECVQDMDHENMFWYRQDPGLGLRLIYFSYDVKMKEKGDIPEGYSVSREKKERFSLILESASTNQTSMYLCANSTPGVAKNIQYFGAGTRLSVL.

V and J are TRBV5-1 and TRBJ2-7, with D unresolved. The CDR3 is 13 residues long. CDR1 is SGHRS and CDR2 is YFSETQ in the germline V gene. Trimming shortened V by 0 bases and J by 5 bases, and 9 bases separated the two germline ends. CDR3 nucleotides: TGCGCCAGCAGCTTGGACATTCCCGACGAGCAGTACTTC. It encodes CASSLDIPDEQYF.

This clonotype showed up just a few times. The rearrangement links TRBV18 to TRBJ1-1; no clear D. The V gene's germline CDR1 is KGHSH and CDR2 LQKENI. V lost 2 bases and J 5 bases, leaving 9 bases between the germline ends. CDR3 size: 13 residues. DNA for the CDR3: TGTGCCAGCTCACCAGCTCCGTATACTGAAGCTTTCTTT. Translation gives CASSPAPYTEAFF.

This clonotype came up many times. J is TRBJ2-7 and V is TRBV5-1; weak D call: TRBD2 (6 bases). From germline, CDR1 is SGHRS and CDR2 YFSETQ. The germline V and J ends were trimmed by 4 bases and 10 bases, with 15 bases remaining between them. CDR3 length equals 12 residues. The CDR3 here is CASSLEGRKQYF. The CDR3 nucleotides read TGCGCCAGCAGCCTGGAGGGACGAAAACAGTACTTC.

This clonotype was seen repeatedly, ten times or more. The rearrangement links TRBV20-1 to TRBJ2-5, with 7 nucleotides matching TRBD1. Germline trimming cut 3 bases from V and 1 base from J; bases unmatched to any gene: 5. The V gene's germline CDR1 is DFQATT and CDR2 SNEGSKA (reference sequence). The CDR3 has 14 amino acids. The CDR3 DNA is TGCAGTGCTAGTAGGGGACAGCTCCAAGAGACCCAGTACTTC. Its protein is CSASRGQLQETQYF.

The sample holds a few counts of this clonotype. The chain is built from TRBV6-5 and TRBJ2-5; D is uncertain. The germline V and J ends were trimmed by 5 bases and 4 bases, with 14 bases remaining between them. The CDR3 is 14 residues long. The germline V gene encodes CDR1 MNHEY and CDR2 SVGAGI. The CDR3 here is CASSPRPGRETQYF. CDR3 nucleotide sequence: TGTGCCAGCAGTCCCCGACCCGGGCGAGAGACCCAGTACTTC.